A single sample is the source of the 11 T cell receptor beta chains below, sequenced in a study of CD8 T cells in ankylosing spondylitis. Overall study results and limits: A motif in TCR beta, a set of eight highly homologous variants, appeared characteristic of ankylosing spondylitis blood.

These TCRs are of unknown antigen specificity. Each CDR3 protein is one row after TCRdb ran MiXCR on the 5' RACE reads. The sample lists about 800,000 distinct CDR3 sequences, 12% occurring once. The specimen sequenced was blood, either unsorted or a sorted T cell fraction (not recorded which). The origin of the receptors is a male donor with ankylosing spondylitis.

The chain uses TRBV20-1 and TRBJ2-6; D gene ambiguous. The CDR3 totals 12 residues. V lost 6 bases and J 4 bases, leaving 7 bases between the germline ends. Germline values: CDR1 DFQATT, CDR2 SNEGSKA (reference sequence). Written as DNA, the CDR3 is TGCAGTGCCCGTCCGGGGGCCAACGTCCTGACTTTC. Protein sequence: CSARPGANVLTF.

The chain carries TRBV4-2 and TRBJ1-6, with 8 bases matching TRBD1. V shed 5 bases and J 8 bases; nucleotides not matched to a gene: 14. This CDR3 is 17 amino acids long. Germline CDR1 reads LGHNA; CDR2 reads YNFKEQ. The CDR3 nucleotides read TGTGCCAGCAGCACGAGGACAGGGTTTTTTATCGATTCACCCCTCCACTTT. Translating gives CASSTRTGFFIDSPLHF.

This clonotype showed up just a few times. This chain connects TRBV18 to TRBJ2-7; TRBD2 matches 13 bases. The CDR3 runs to 15 residues. Trimming at V came to 6 bases and at J to 3 bases, leaving 5 bases not matched to a gene. Germline lookup yields CDR1 KGHSH and CDR2 LQKENI. The CDR3: CASSRTSGRVYEQYF. CDR3 in DNA: TGTGCCAGCTCGCGCACTAGCGGGAGGGTCTACGAGCAGTACTTC.

Remarks on this clonotype: A much larger clone differs by one base, so this may be a read error. The DNA for the CDR3 is TGTGCCAGCAGTCCTCGGGGCAGCGGGCAGGGATCACCCCTCCACTTT. Encoded protein: CASSPRGSGQGSPLHF. The rearrangement uses TRBV6-1 and TRBJ1-6, with D possibly matching TRBD1 (5 bases). Germline CDR1 and CDR2: MNHNS and SASEGT. This CDR3 has 16 residues. With 5 bases removed from V and 10 bases from J, the gap between germline ends came to 21 bases.

This clonotype has a handful of counts. V gene TRBV21-1 combines with J gene TRBJ2-7; the DNA was not compared with TRBD2, the D call given in the table. TRBV21-1 is flagged as a pseudogene. The CDR3 covers 14 residues. CDR3 sequence reads: CASSGGGLSYEQYF. CDR3 nucleotides: TGTGCCAGCAGCGGGGGAGGACTCTCTTACGAGCAGTACTTC.

This clonotype was picked up a small number of times. The chain has TRBV6-2 or TRBV6-3 and TRBJ1-1; 7 bases fit TRBD1. Germline V CDR1 and CDR2: MNHEY, SVGEGT. V lost 5 bases and J lost 7; bases outside the gene matches: 10. The CDR3 extends over 14 amino acids. In nucleotides, the CDR3 is TGTGCCAGCAGTCCGACAGGGCCAGAGATTGAAGCTTTCTTT. This gives the protein CASSPTGPEIEAFF.

The chain combines TRBV15 with TRBJ2-3; TRBD2 agrees at 9 bases. Trimming cost V 8 bases and J 2 bases; bases outside gene matches: 20. Germline values: CDR1 LNHNV, CDR2 YYDKDF (reference sequence). The CDR3 runs to 19 residues. The CDR3 sequence: CATSILFVSSGDSTDTQYF. The CDR3 DNA follows: TGTGCCACCTCCATCCTATTCGTCTCTAGCGGGGATTCCACAGATACGCAGTATTTT.

The table lists this clonotype with many counts. The chain joins TRBV5-1 to TRBJ2-1; D is uncertain. With 0 bases removed from V and 3 bases from J, the gap between germline ends came to 10 bases. The germline V gene encodes CDR1 SGHRS and CDR2 YFSETQ. CDR3 size: 15 residues. The CDR3 nucleotides are TGCGCCAGCAGCTTGGAAGGCCTGGACTACAATGAGCAGTTCTTC. Its protein product is CASSLEGLDYNEQFF.

J is TRBJ2-3 and V is TRBV5-1, with D possibly being TRBD2 (6 bases). The CDR3 contains 17 residues. Between the trimmed V and J ends, which lost 0 bases and 2 bases, there was a span of 16 bases. Germline-derived CDR1 and CDR2 are SGHRS and YFSETQ. The CDR3 loop reads CASSLEGGAVPTDTQYF. As DNA, the CDR3 is TGCGCCAGCAGCTTGGAAGGCGGGGCGGTGCCCACAGATACGCAGTATTTT.

J is TRBJ2-1 and V is TRBV20-1; possible D gene TRBD1, 6 bases. V lost 3 bases to trimming and J lost 4 bases, with 13 bases between them. Per germline, CDR1 DFQATT and CDR2 SNEGSKA (reference sequence). The CDR3 runs to 14 residues. In DNA, the CDR3 is TGCAGTGCTAGTAATGACAGGCGATACAATGAGCAGTTCTTC. Translated, it gives CSASNDRRYNEQFF.

This clonotype has just a few counts. The rearrangement links TRBV7-2 to TRBJ2-5; TRBD2 might be the D (6 bases). CDR1 and CDR2 from the germline V gene are SGHTA and FQGNSA. Trimming removed 3 bases from V and 5 bases from J, with 19 bases in between. The CDR3 is made up of 16 amino acids. The CDR3 DNA sequence: TGTGCCAGCAGCTTCTACGGGAGCTTGTACCGGGAGACCCAGTACTTC. This sequence encodes CASSFYGSLYRETQYF.